One TCR beta chain is described in this entry. Antigen unknown. This entry is derived from a study of CD8 T cells in ankylosing spondylitis. CDR1 and CDR2 (germline): LGHDT, YNNKEL (reference sequence). Trimming removed 1 base at V and 8 bases at J, with 8 bases between. This CDR3 has 12 residues. Study-wide findings and caveats: Clones linked to disease, bearing a CD8+ phenotype, were relatively rare in peripheral blood. In synovial fluid and blood from reactive arthritis, some motif variants were previously reported. In ankylosing spondylitis blood, a motif of seven to nine highly homologous TCR beta variants appeared characteristic.

Libraries for TCR beta were made by quantitative 5'-RACE with molecular barcodes. TCRdb reprocessed the 5' RACE reads with MiXCR, giving one entry per CDR3 protein. The sample lists a few hundred thousand distinct CDR3 sequences, around 21% occurring once. The TCR comes from a female donor with ankylosing spondylitis or in good health (not recorded which). The specimen sequenced was blood, either unsorted or a sorted T cell fraction (not recorded which). J is TRBJ1-1 and V is TRBV3-1; the D gene is possibly TRBD1 (6 bases). CDR3 sequence: CASSQAGAEAFF. CDR3 nucleotides: TGTGCCAGCAGCCAAGCAGGGGCGGAAGCTTTCTTT.